This TCR beta chain was sequenced during a study of T cell clonality in common variable immunodeficiency. At least ten counts were recorded for this clone. Its antigen is not identified. With the read ending 3 residues before the CDR3 end, the germline J gene is used to fill in that end. Germline values: CDR1 SNHLY, CDR2 FYNNEI. There are 15 residues in the CDR3. The V gene end was trimmed by 6 bases and the J gene end by 2 bases; junction bases not matched to a gene: 9. Generated by immunoSEQ multiplex PCR, the TCRdb table keeps only in-frame clones and is missing some. Listed for the sample are over 30,000 clones, none seen a single time. Study-wide results and caveats: Fewer TCRbeta clones were shared among CVID subjects than controls. Common variable immunodeficiency TCR beta sequences reportedly had fewer deletions and N-nucleotide insertions.

This sequence joins TRBV2 and TRBJ1-2, with 7 bases that match TRBD1. Sequencing was carried out using peripheral blood mononuclear cells. The sequence was collected from a human donor with common variable immunodeficiency. CDR3 in amino acids: CASREQRQGNYGYTF. The sequenced CDR3 bases are TGTGCCAGCAGGGAACAGCGACAGGGAAACTATGGC.